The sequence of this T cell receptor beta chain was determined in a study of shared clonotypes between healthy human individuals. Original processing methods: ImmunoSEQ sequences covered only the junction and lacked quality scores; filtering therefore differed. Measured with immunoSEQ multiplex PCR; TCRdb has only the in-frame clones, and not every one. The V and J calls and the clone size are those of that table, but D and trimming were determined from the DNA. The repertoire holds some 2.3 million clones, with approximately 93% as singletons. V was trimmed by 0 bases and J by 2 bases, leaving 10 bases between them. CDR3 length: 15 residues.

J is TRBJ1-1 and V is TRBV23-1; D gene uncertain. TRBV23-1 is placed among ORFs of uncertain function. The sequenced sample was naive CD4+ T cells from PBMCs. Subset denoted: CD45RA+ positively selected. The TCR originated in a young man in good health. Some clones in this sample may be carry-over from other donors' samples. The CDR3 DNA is TGCGCCAGCAGTCAATCTAGACCTTTAAACACTGAAGCTTTCTTT. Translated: CASSQSRPLNTEAFF.